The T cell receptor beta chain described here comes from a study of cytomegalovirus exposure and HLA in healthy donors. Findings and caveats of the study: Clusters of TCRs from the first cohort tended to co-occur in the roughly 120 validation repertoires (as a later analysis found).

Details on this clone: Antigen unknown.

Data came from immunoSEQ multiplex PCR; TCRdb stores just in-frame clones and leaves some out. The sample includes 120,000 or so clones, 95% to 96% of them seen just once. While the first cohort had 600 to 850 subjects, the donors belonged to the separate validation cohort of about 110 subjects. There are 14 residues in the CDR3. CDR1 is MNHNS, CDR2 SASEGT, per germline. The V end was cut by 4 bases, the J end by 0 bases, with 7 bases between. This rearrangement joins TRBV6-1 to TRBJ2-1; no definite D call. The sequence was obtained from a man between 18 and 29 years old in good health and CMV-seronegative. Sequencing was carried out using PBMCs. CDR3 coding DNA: TGTGCCAGCAGTGGATTGAGCTCCTACAATGAGCAGTTCTTC. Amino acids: CASSGLSSYNEQFF.